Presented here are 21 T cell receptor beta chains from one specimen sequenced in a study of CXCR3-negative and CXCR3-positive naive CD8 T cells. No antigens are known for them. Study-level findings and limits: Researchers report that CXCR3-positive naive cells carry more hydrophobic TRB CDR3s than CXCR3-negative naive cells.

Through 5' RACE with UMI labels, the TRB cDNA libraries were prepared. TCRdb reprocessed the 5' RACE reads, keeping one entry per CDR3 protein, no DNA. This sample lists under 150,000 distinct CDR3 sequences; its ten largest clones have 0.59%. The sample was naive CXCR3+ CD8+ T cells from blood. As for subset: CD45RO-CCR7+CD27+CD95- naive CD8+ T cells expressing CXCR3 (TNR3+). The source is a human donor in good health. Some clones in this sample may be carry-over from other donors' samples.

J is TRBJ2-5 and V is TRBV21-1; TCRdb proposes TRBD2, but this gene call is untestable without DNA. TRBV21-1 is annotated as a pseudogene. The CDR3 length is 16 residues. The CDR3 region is CASSKDGRTAQETQYF.

The CDR3 spells CASSPYGTVQYF. The rearrangement uses TRBV27 and TRBJ2-7; TCRdb proposes TRBD1, but this gene call is untestable without DNA. The CDR3 totals 12 residues. Germline loops: CDR1 MNHEY, CDR2 SMNVEV (reference sequence).

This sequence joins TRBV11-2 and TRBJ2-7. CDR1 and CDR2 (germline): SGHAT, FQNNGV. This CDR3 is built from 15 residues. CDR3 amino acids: CASSPQAGRAYEQYF.

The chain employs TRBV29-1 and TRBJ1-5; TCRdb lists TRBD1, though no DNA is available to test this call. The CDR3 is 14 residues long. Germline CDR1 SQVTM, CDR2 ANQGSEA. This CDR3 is CSVADRGRVQPQHF.

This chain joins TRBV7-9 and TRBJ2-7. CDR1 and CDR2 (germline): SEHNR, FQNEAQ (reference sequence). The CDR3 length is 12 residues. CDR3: CASSLGLGEQYF.

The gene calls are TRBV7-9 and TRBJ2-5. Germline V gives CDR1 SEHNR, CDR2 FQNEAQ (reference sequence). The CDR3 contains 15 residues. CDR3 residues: CASSELDPTIETQYF.

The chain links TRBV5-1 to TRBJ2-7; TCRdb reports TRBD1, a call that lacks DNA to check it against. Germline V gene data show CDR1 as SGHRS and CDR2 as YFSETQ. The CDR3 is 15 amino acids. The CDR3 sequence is CASSERYGTVYEQYF.

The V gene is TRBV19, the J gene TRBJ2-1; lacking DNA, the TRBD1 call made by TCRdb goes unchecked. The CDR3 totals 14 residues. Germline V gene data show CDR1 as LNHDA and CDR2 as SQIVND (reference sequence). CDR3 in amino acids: CASKTGQGYNEQFF.

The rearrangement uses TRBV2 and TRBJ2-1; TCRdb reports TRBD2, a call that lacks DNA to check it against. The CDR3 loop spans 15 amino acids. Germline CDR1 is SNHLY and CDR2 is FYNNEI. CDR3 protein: CASRGTSATYNEQFF.

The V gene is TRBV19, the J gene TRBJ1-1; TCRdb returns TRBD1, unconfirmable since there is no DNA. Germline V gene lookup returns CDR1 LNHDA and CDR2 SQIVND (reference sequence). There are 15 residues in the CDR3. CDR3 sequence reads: CAASWGTDMNTEAFF.

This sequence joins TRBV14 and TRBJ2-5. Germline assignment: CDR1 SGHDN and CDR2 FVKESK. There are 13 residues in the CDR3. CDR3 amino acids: CASSQGWLETQYF.

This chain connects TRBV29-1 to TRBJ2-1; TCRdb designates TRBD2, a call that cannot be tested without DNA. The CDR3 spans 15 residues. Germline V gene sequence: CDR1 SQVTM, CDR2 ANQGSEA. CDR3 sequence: CRTGKREGPYNEQFF.

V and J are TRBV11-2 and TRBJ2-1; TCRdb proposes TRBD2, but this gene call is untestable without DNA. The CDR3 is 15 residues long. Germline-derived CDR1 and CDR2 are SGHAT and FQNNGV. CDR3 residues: CASSTYSGSANEQFF.

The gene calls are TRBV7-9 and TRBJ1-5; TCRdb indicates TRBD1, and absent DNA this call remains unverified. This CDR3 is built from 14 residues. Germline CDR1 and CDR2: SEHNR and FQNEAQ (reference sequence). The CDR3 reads CASSFGTANQPQHF.

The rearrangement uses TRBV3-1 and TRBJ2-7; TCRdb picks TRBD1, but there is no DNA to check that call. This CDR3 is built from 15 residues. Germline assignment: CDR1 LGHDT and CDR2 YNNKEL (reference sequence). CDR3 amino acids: CASSPGGDATVVRYF.

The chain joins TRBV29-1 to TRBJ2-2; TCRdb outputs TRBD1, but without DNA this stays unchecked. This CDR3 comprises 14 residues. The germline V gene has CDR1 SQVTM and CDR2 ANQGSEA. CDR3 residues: CSVTGTGLSGELFF.

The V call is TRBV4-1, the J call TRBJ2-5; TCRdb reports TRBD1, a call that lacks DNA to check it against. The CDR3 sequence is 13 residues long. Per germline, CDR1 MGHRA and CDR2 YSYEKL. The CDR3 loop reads CASSSRLEETQYF.

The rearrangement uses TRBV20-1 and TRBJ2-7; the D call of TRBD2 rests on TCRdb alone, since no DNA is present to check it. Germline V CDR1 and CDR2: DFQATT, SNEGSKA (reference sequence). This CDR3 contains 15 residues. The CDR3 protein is CSARDPGLEYYEQYF.

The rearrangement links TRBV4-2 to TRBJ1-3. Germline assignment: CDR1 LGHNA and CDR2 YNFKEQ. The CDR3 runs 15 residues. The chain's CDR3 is CASSQGRLAGNTIYF.

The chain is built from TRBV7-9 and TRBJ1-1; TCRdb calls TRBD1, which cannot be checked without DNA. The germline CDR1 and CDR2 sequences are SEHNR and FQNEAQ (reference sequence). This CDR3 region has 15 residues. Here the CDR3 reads CASSLVGPGGTEAFF.

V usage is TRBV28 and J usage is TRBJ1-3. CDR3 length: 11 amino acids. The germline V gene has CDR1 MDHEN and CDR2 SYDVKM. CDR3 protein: CASSHGDTIYF.